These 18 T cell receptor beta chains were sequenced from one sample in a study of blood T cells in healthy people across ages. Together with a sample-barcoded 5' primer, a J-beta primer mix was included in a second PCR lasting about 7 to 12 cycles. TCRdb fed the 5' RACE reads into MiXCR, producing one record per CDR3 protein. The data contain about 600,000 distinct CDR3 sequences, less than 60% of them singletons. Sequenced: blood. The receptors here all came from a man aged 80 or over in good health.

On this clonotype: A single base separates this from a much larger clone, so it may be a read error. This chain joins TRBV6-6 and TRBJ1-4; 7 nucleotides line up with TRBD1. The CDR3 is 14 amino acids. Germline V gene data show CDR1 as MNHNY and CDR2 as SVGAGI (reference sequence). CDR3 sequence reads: CAGSSREGAEKLFF. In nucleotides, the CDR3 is TGTGCCGGCAGTTCCAGGGAGGGGGCTGAAAAACTGTTTTTT.

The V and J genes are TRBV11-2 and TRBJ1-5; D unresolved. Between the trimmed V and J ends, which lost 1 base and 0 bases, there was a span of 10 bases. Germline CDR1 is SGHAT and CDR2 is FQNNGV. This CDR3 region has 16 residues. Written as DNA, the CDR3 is TGTGCCAGCAGCTTAGCATTGGGGTTTAGCAATCAGCCCCAGCATTTT. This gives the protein CASSLALGFSNQPQHF.

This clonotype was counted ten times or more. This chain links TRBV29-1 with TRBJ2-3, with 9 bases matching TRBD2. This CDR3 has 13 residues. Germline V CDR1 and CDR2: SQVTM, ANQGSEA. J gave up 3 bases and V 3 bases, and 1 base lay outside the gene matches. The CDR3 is CSVDSGGTDTQYF. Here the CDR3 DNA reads TGCAGCGTTGATAGCGGGGGTACAGATACGCAGTATTTT.

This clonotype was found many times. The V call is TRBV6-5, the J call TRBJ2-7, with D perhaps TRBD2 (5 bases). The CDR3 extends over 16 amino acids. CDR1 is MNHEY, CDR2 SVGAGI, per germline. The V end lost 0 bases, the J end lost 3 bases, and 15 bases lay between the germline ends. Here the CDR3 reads CASSYSTGNIGYEQYF. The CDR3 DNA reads TGTGCCAGCAGTTACTCGACCGGGAATATAGGCTACGAGCAGTACTTC.

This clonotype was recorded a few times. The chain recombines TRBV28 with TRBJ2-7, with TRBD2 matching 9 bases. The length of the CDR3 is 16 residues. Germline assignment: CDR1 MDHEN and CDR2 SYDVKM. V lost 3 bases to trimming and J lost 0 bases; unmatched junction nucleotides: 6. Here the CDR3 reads CASSFWLAGLSYEQYF. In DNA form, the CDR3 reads TGTGCCAGCAGTTTTTGGCTAGCGGGACTCTCCTACGAGCAGTACTTC.

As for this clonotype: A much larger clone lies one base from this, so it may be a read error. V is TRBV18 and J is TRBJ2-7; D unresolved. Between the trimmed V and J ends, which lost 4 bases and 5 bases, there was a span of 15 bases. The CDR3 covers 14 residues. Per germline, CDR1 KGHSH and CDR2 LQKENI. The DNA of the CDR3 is TGTGCCAGCTCACTAGTGTTCAATGCAAACGAGCAGTACTTC. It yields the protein CASSLVFNANEQYF.

CDR3 protein: CASSSLTPGYGYTF. CDR3 in DNA: TGTGCCAGCAGTTCTCTCACACCCGGGTATGGCTACACCTTC. V usage is TRBV28 and J usage is TRBJ1-2; D unresolved. CDR3 size: 14 residues. The V and J ends lost 4 bases and 5 bases respectively, with 14 bases between them. Germline V gene lookup returns CDR1 MDHEN and CDR2 SYDVKM.

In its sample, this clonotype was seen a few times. CDR3 in DNA: TGCAGCGTCGGACCCTGGACTAGCGGGAGGAATGAGCAGTTCTTC. Protein: CSVGPWTSGRNEQFF. The rearrangement uses TRBV29-1 and TRBJ2-1, with 14 bases fitting TRBD2. Germline values: CDR1 SQVTM, CDR2 ANQGSEA. J gave up 7 bases and V 6 bases, and 8 bases lay outside the gene matches. CDR3 length: 15 residues.

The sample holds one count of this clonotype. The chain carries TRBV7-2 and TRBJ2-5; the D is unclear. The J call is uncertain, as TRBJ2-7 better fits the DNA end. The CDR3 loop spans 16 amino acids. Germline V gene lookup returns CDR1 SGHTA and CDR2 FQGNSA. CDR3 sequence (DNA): TGTGCCAGCAGCTTAGGTGGCGGTGGTGGTACCTACGAGCAGTACTTC. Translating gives CASSLGGGGGTYEQYF.

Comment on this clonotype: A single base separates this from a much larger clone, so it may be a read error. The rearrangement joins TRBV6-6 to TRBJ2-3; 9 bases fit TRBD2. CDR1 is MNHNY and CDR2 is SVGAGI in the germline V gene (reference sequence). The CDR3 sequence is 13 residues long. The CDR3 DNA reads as TGTGCCAGCCTAGCGGGGATCACAGGTACGCAGTATTTT. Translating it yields CASLAGITGTQYF.

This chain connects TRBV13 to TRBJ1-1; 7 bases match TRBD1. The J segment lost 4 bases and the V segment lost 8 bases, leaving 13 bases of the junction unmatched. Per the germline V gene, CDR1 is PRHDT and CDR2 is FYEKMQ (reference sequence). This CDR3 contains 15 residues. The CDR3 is CASQPMGDRPTEAFF. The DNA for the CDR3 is TGTGCCAGCCAACCTATGGGGGACAGACCCACTGAAGCTTTCTTT.

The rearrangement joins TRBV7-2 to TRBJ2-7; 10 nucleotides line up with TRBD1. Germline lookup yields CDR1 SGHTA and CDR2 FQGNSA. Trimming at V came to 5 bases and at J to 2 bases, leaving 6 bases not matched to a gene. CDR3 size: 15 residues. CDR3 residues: CASSARDRGTYEQYF. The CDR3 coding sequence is TGTGCCAGCAGCGCCCGGGACAGGGGAACCTACGAGCAGTACTTC.

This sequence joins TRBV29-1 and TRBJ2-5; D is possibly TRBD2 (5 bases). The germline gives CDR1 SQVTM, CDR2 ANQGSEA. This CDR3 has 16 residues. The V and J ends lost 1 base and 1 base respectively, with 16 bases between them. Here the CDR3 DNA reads TGCAGCGTTGAAGCCCCGGGATCTAGCCCCCAAGAGACCCAGTACTTC. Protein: CSVEAPGSSPQETQYF.

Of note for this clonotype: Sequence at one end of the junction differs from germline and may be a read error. CDR3 sequence reads: CANSRRPGQGSYEQYF. In DNA, the CDR3 is TGTGCCAACAGCCGCAGACCGGGACAGGGTTCCTACGAGCAGTACTTC. The chain employs TRBV7-8 and TRBJ2-7, with 9 bases fitting TRBD1. The CDR3 has 16 amino acids. Germline-derived CDR1 and CDR2 are SGHVS and FQNEAQ.

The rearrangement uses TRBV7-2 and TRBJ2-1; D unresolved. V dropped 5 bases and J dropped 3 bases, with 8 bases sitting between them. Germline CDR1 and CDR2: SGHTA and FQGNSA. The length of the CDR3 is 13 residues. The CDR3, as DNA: TGTGCCAGCAGCCAAGGGATCTACAATGAGCAGTTCTTC. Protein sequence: CASSQGIYNEQFF.

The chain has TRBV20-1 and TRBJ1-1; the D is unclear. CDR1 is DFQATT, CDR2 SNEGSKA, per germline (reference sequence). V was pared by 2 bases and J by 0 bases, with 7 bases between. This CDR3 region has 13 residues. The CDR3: CSARRSMNTEAFF. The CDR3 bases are TGCAGTGCTAGAAGGTCTATGAACACTGAAGCTTTCTTT.

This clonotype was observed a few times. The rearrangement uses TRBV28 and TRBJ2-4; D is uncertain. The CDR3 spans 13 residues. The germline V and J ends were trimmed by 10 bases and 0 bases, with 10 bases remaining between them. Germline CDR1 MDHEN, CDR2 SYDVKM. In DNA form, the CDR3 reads TGTGCCACCGAAGCGTTAGCCAAAAACATTCAGTACTTC. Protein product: CATEALAKNIQYF.

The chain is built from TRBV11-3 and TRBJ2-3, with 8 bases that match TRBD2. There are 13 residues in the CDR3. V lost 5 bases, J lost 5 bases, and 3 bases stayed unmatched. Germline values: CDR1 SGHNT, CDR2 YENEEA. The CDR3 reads CASSQTSEDTQYF. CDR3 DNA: TGTGCCAGCAGCCAGACTAGCGAAGATACGCAGTATTTT.